This T cell receptor (beta chain) was documented in a study of blood T cells in healthy people across ages. General study findings and limits: More naive CD4+ cells and higher diversity were found in long-lived than in aged donors. Observed TCR beta diversity per million T cells went down as age went up. This fall followed a roughly linear course with age.

A second roughly 6 to 12 cycle PCR used barcoded and J-beta primers. Each CDR3 protein is one row after TCRdb ran MiXCR on the 5' RACE reads. The sample lists more than 1.4 million distinct CDR3 sequences; 42% were seen once. Notes on this clonotype: Its antigen is as yet unknown.

The sequenced sample consisted of blood. This sequence was found in a woman younger than 35 in good health.

CDR3 bases: TGTGCCAGCACCTCTCCCGGGACTAGCGGATACAATGAGCAGTACTTC. This sequence encodes CASTSPGTSGYNEQYF. This sequence joins TRBV5-5 and TRBJ2-5; 11 nucleotides line up with TRBD2. Germline CDR1 SGHKS, CDR2 YYEKEE (reference sequence). Trimming removed 6 bases from V and 11 bases from J; junction bases left unmatched: 18. CDR3 size: 16 residues.